This T cell receptor beta chain emerged from a study of control samples from healthy donors and cancer patients. Trimming took off 11 bases at V and 3 bases at J, with 20 bases between the two ends. The CDR3 is made up of 16 amino acids. Germline V CDR1 and CDR2: SGHTA, FQGTGA. Clones were read by immunoSEQ multiplex PCR, and TCRdb kept only the in-frame ones, dropping some. The sample includes 150,000 to 200,000 clones, 80% to 90% of them seen just once. This clone is a singleton in its sample. The genes are TRBV7-3 and TRBJ2-6; D is possibly TRBD1 or TRBD2 (7 bases each). The sample consisted of blood. This clonotype originated in a man aged 30-40 years in good health. CDR3 protein: CAWGGGSEIGANVLTF. CDR3 nucleotides: TGTGCCTGGGGAGGGGGCTCAGAGATTGGGGCCAACGTCCTGACTTTC.